This is a list of T cell receptor beta chains from one sample in a study of shared clonotypes between healthy human individuals. Sequencing was performed with immunoSEQ multiplex PCR; in TCRdb, only in-frame clones are kept and a portion is missing. Of about 2 million clones in the sample, approximately 95% were seen once. Sequenced: naive CD8+ T cells sorted from blood. The receptors come from a man between 18 and 35 years old in good health. Each CDR3 is given with its conserved first and last residue. The D gene is left open where the match is weak. Expanded clones are given a class, and other clones once, few, many or no size at all.

v_call: TRBV5-1; j_call: TRBJ2-7; clone_size: once; d_call: .; cdr3_nt: TGCGCCAGCAGCTTGGGCCCAGGGGCCTCCTACGAGCAGTACTTC; cdr3_aa: CASSLGPGASYEQYF
v_call: TRBV27; j_call: TRBJ1-5; clone_size: .; d_call: .; cdr3_nt: TGTGCCAGCAGTACAGCATTCTATCAGCCCCAGCATTTT; cdr3_aa: CASSTAFYQPQHF
v_call: TRBV28; j_call: TRBJ1-1; clone_size: .; d_call: .; cdr3_nt: TGTGCCAGCAGTCCGAAGAACACTGAAGCTTTCTTT; cdr3_aa: CASSPKNTEAFF
v_call: TRBV6-1; j_call: TRBJ2-7; clone_size: .; d_call: TRBD2; cdr3_nt: TGTGCCAGCAGTGAAGCAGCGCCGGGACTAGCGGGGGAGCAGTACTTC; cdr3_aa: CASSEAAPGLAGEQYF
v_call: TRBV30; j_call: TRBJ1-6; clone_size: few; d_call: .; cdr3_nt: TGTGCCTGGAACCCCGGCAGTTATAATTCACCCCTCCACTTT; cdr3_aa: CAWNPGSYNSPLHF
v_call: TRBV27; j_call: TRBJ1-1; clone_size: once; d_call: .; cdr3_nt: TGTGCCAGCAGTCCCGGCCAGAACACTGAAGCTTTCTTT; cdr3_aa: CASSPGQNTEAFF
v_call: TRBV21-1; j_call: TRBJ1-6; clone_size: .; d_call: .; cdr3_nt: TGTGCCAGCGGGGAAGGTCAGGAATATAATTCACCCCTCCACTTT; cdr3_aa: CASGEGQEYNSPLHF
v_call: TRBV2; j_call: TRBJ1-6; clone_size: .; d_call: .; cdr3_nt: TGTGCCAGCAGTGAAGAGGGCACCAGCTCCTATAATTCACCCCTCCACTTT; cdr3_aa: CASSEEGTSSYNSPLHF
v_call: TRBV5-4; j_call: TRBJ2-1; clone_size: .; d_call: .; cdr3_nt: TGTGCCAGCAGCCGTGGGACACCCTCCTACAATGAGCAGTTCTTC; cdr3_aa: CASSRGTPSYNEQFF
v_call: TRBV30; j_call: TRBJ1-6; clone_size: .; d_call: .; cdr3_nt: TGTGCCTGGAGGGGACGCAACTATAATTCACCCCTCCACTTT; cdr3_aa: CAWRGRNYNSPLHF
v_call: TRBV7-9; j_call: TRBJ2-3; clone_size: .; d_call: .; cdr3_nt: TGTGCCAGCAGCTTAGTTCCCGTGCTGGCAGGCACAGATACGCAGTATTTT; cdr3_aa: CASSLVPVLAGTDTQYF
v_call: TRBV7-3; j_call: TRBJ2-3; clone_size: .; d_call: .; cdr3_nt: TGTGCCAGCAGCTTAAAGGTCACAGATACGCAGTATTTT; cdr3_aa: CASSLKVTDTQYF
v_call: TRBV18; j_call: TRBJ1-1; clone_size: .; d_call: .; cdr3_nt: TGTGCCAGCTCACCACCGTGGGGTCCGGGGTTGGACACTGAAGCTTTCTTT; cdr3_aa: CASSPPWGPGLDTEAFF
v_call: TRBV4-3; j_call: TRBJ2-7; clone_size: .; d_call: TRBD2; cdr3_nt: TGCGCCAGCAGCCCAGGACTAGCGATCTACGAGCAGTACTTC; cdr3_aa: CASSPGLAIYEQYF
v_call: TRBV5-4; j_call: TRBJ1-1; clone_size: .; d_call: .; cdr3_nt: TGTGCCAGCAGCTTGCCCAGGGACACTGAAGCTTTCTTT; cdr3_aa: CASSLPRDTEAFF
v_call: TRBV7-9; j_call: TRBJ2-5; clone_size: .; d_call: TRBD1; cdr3_nt: TGTGCCAGCAGCGGAGCGACAGGGCTAGAGACCCAGTACTTC; cdr3_aa: CASSGATGLETQYF
v_call: TRBV9; j_call: TRBJ1-2; clone_size: .; d_call: .; cdr3_nt: TGTGCCAGCAGCGTAGGTACTAACTATGGCTACACCTTC; cdr3_aa: CASSVGTNYGYTF
v_call: TRBV19; j_call: TRBJ1-1; clone_size: .; d_call: .; cdr3_nt: TGTGCCAGTAGTATAGATCTGGCACAAGAAGCTTTCTTT; cdr3_aa: CASSIDLAQEAFF
v_call: TRBV30; j_call: TRBJ1-1; clone_size: .; d_call: .; cdr3_nt: TGTGCCTGGAGTTTTTCCCCGGGACACACGAACACTGAAGCTTTCTTT; cdr3_aa: CAWSFSPGHTNTEAFF
v_call: TRBV19; j_call: TRBJ2-1; clone_size: .; d_call: TRBD2; cdr3_nt: TGTGCCAGTAGTGAGGGTCCTAGCGGGAGAACCTACAATGAGCAGTTCTTC; cdr3_aa: CASSEGPSGRTYNEQFF
v_call: TRBV4-1; j_call: TRBJ2-7; clone_size: .; d_call: TRBD1; cdr3_nt: TGCGCCAGCAGCCTTGCCTGGGGGACAGTGGCCTCCTACGAGCAGTACTTC; cdr3_aa: CASSLAWGTVASYEQYF
v_call: TRBV27; j_call: TRBJ1-1; clone_size: .; d_call: .; cdr3_nt: TGTGCCAGCAGCAAGGGGTTCGGGAACACTGAAGCTTTCTTT; cdr3_aa: CASSKGFGNTEAFF
v_call: TRBV27; j_call: TRBJ2-7; clone_size: .; d_call: TRBD1; cdr3_nt: TGTGCCAGCAGTTTATACGGACAGGATAGCTACGAGCAGTACTTC; cdr3_aa: CASSLYGQDSYEQYF
v_call: TRBV13; j_call: TRBJ2-7; clone_size: .; d_call: TRBD1; cdr3_nt: TGTGCCAGCAGCCAACAGGGGAGCTCCTACGAGCAGTACTTC; cdr3_aa: CASSQQGSSYEQYF
v_call: TRBV6-5; j_call: TRBJ2-1; clone_size: .; d_call: .; cdr3_nt: TGTGCAAATAGACAGCAGATGCCCTACAATGAGCAGTTCTTC; cdr3_aa: CANRQQMPYNEQFF
v_call: TRBV10-3; j_call: TRBJ1-5; clone_size: once; d_call: .; cdr3_nt: TGTGCCATCAGTGAGGCGGGGGGTCAGCCCCAGCATTTT; cdr3_aa: CAISEAGGQPQHF
v_call: TRBV11-2; j_call: TRBJ2-5; clone_size: .; d_call: TRBD1; cdr3_nt: TGTGCCAGCAGCTCCCACCCCGGGACAGGGGTTACGGAGACCCAGTACTTC; cdr3_aa: CASSSHPGTGVTETQYF
v_call: TRBV27; j_call: TRBJ1-2; clone_size: .; d_call: .; cdr3_nt: TGTGCCAGCAGTTTGCAGTGGAACTATGGCTACACCTTC; cdr3_aa: CASSLQWNYGYTF
v_call: TRBV27; j_call: TRBJ2-3; clone_size: .; d_call: TRBD2; cdr3_nt: TGTGCCAGCAGTAGTCTAGCGGGATTCGTCGGCACAGATACGCAGTATTTT; cdr3_aa: CASSSLAGFVGTDTQYF
v_call: TRBV13; j_call: TRBJ2-3; clone_size: .; d_call: TRBD2; cdr3_nt: TGTGCCAGCAGCTTCGGACTAGCGGGGCTCACAGATACGCAGTATTTT; cdr3_aa: CASSFGLAGLTDTQYF
v_call: TRBV30; j_call: TRBJ1-1; clone_size: few; d_call: .; cdr3_nt: TGTGCCTGGAGTGTAATGGACACTGAAGCTTTCTTT; cdr3_aa: CAWSVMDTEAFF
v_call: TRBV27; j_call: TRBJ2-7; clone_size: once; d_call: .; cdr3_nt: TGTGCCAGCGGATCAGGCCCCTACGAGCAGTACTTC; cdr3_aa: CASGSGPYEQYF
v_call: TRBV4-2; j_call: TRBJ1-1; clone_size: once; d_call: .; cdr3_nt: TGTGCCAGCAGCCACGCCGGGGAATTTGCTTTCTTT; cdr3_aa: CASSHAGEFAFF
v_call: TRBV11-2; j_call: TRBJ2-3; clone_size: .; d_call: .; cdr3_nt: TGTGCCAGCAGCCCCACCCTTCAGAGGTACACAGATACGCAGTATTTT; cdr3_aa: CASSPTLQRYTDTQYF
v_call: TRBV30; j_call: TRBJ2-7; clone_size: .; d_call: .; cdr3_nt: TGTGCCTGGAGTGGGTTTGAGGACTTCGACAAAGGGGAGGTTACCTACGAGCAGTACTTC; cdr3_aa: CAWSGFEDFDKGEVTYEQYF
v_call: TRBV4-1; j_call: TRBJ2-3; clone_size: .; d_call: TRBD2; cdr3_nt: TGCGCCAGCAGCCAAGGAACTAGCGGGGGTATCACAGATACGCAGTATTTT; cdr3_aa: CASSQGTSGGITDTQYF
v_call: TRBV7-9; j_call: TRBJ1-3; clone_size: .; d_call: .; cdr3_nt: TGTGCCAGCAGCTTGAGGGGCCAGGCGTATGGAAACACCATATATTTT; cdr3_aa: CASSLRGQAYGNTIYF
v_call: TRBV19; j_call: TRBJ2-6; clone_size: .; d_call: .; cdr3_nt: TGTGCCAGTAGTATAGACCTCTCTGGGGCCAACGTCCTGACTTTC; cdr3_aa: CASSIDLSGANVLTF
v_call: TRBV4-3; j_call: TRBJ2-1; clone_size: .; d_call: .; cdr3_nt: TGCGCCAGCAGCCAAGATAGTAGCTCCTACAATGAGCAGTTCTTC; cdr3_aa: CASSQDSSSYNEQFF
v_call: TRBV2; j_call: TRBJ2-1; clone_size: .; d_call: .; cdr3_nt: TGTGCCAGTTCCAATCAGGGCAATGAGCAGTTCTTC; cdr3_aa: CASSNQGNEQFF
v_call: TRBV6-5; j_call: TRBJ2-1; clone_size: .; d_call: TRBD2; cdr3_nt: TGTGCCAGCAGTTACTTCGGAGGCGGGGGCAATGAGCAGTTCTTC; cdr3_aa: CASSYFGGGGNEQFF
v_call: TRBV13; j_call: TRBJ2-1; clone_size: .; d_call: .; cdr3_nt: TGTGCCAGCATGGGTGGAGCCATAATACCCAATGAGCAGTTCTTC; cdr3_aa: CASMGGAIIPNEQFF
v_call: TRBV6-5; j_call: TRBJ2-7; clone_size: .; d_call: .; cdr3_nt: TGTGCCAGCAGTCCGGGACCCGACGGGACCGAGCAGTACTTC; cdr3_aa: CASSPGPDGTEQYF
v_call: TRBV27; j_call: TRBJ2-7; clone_size: .; d_call: .; cdr3_nt: TGTGCCAGCAGTCCCCTGGACGGCTCCTACGAGCAGTACTTC; cdr3_aa: CASSPLDGSYEQYF
v_call: TRBV7-3; j_call: TRBJ1-1; clone_size: .; d_call: .; cdr3_nt: TGTGCCAGCAGCTTAAATGGGGGTGGCACTGAAGCTTTCTTT; cdr3_aa: CASSLNGGGTEAFF
v_call: TRBV9; j_call: TRBJ2-3; clone_size: .; d_call: .; cdr3_nt: TGTGCCAGCAGCGTAGCTGGCCTCGCAGATACGCAGTATTTT; cdr3_aa: CASSVAGLADTQYF
v_call: TRBV28; j_call: TRBJ1-5; clone_size: .; d_call: .; cdr3_nt: TGTGCCAGCAGTTTATTTCCAGGGAACAATCAGCCCCAGCATTTT; cdr3_aa: CASSLFPGNNQPQHF
v_call: TRBV7-3; j_call: TRBJ2-1; clone_size: .; d_call: TRBD2; cdr3_nt: TGTGCCAGCAGCTTGTTAGCGGGGCCGCTCAATGAGCAGTTCTTC; cdr3_aa: CASSLLAGPLNEQFF